This T cell receptor (beta chain) was recorded in a study of blood T cell repertoires in COVID-19. On the study more broadly: The origin of the acute and convalescent COVID-19 samples was the United States, Italy and Spain.

The trim removed 6 bases at V and 5 bases at J, leaving 10 bases unmatched. CDR1 and CDR2 from the germline V gene are MNHEY and SMNVEV (reference sequence). There are 14 residues in the CDR3. This clone has more than one count but fewer than ten. Measured with immunoSEQ multiplex PCR; TCRdb has only the in-frame clones, and not every one. The sample includes roughly 200,000 clones, around 79% seen only once; the top ten take roughly 14%. The TCR was taken from a man between 45 and 60 years old who had recovered from COVID-19. What was sequenced was peripheral blood. The V and J genes are TRBV27 and TRBJ2-7, with 7 nucleotides matching TRBD1. The CDR3 bases are TGTGCCAGCAGGACACCGACAGGGCCCCACGAGCAGTACTTC. The encoded protein is CASRTPTGPHEQYF.